Shown below are 15 T cell receptor beta chains from a single sample sequenced in a study of identical twins. TCRdb called the 5' RACE reads again in MiXCR, with one record for every CDR3 protein. The sample shows fewer than 650,000 distinct CDR3 sequences, 7.1% of them seen only once. Another study also made use of these data, one on yellow fever vaccine responses in identical twins.

Sequencing was carried out using PBMCs. These receptors came from a woman aged 18-29 years in good health.

This clonotype was seen a few times. This sequence joins TRBV5-6 and TRBJ2-3; maybe TRBD1 (6 bases). The CDR3 loop spans 13 amino acids. Germline CDR1 SGHDT, CDR2 YYEEEE. V lost 4 bases and J lost 3, with 9 bases in between. Here the CDR3 reads CASSTDRTDTQYF. CDR3 in DNA: TGTGCCAGCAGCACCGACAGGACAGATACGCAGTATTTT.

To note about this clonotype: Germline is not matched at one junction end, which may reflect a read error. The CDR3 reads CCARGLIGGEEPRANYGYTF. CDR3 coding DNA: TGCTGTGCTAGAGGACTTATAGGAGGGGAGGAACCCCGTGCTAACTATGGCTACACCTTC. V gene TRBV20-1 combines with J gene TRBJ1-2; a possible D gene is TRBD1 (5 bases). The CDR3 is 20 residues long. From germline, CDR1 is DFQATT and CDR2 SNEGSKA (reference sequence).

Many counts were recorded for this clonotype. J is TRBJ2-2 and V is TRBV11-2, with D perhaps matching TRBD1 (6 bases). The length of the CDR3 is 17 residues. V lost 3 bases and J 8 bases, leaving 22 bases between the germline ends. Germline V gene data show CDR1 as SGHAT and CDR2 as FQNNGV. Here the CDR3 reads CASSFHADRPDLGELFF. The DNA of the CDR3 is TGTGCCAGCAGCTTCCACGCGGACAGACCGGACTTGGGGGAGCTGTTTTTT.

Only a few counts were recorded for this clonotype. The chain carries TRBV4-1 and TRBJ1-2; D might be TRBD1 (5 bases). Germline values: CDR1 MGHRA, CDR2 YSYEKL. The CDR3 is made up of 18 amino acids. V lost 0 bases to trimming and J lost 3 bases, with 20 bases between them. The CDR3 region is CASSQEGSWDFKDYGYTF. The CDR3 DNA reads TGCGCCAGCAGCCAAGAAGGATCATGGGACTTCAAAGACTATGGCTACACCTTC.

This clonotype showed up many times. This chain joins TRBV6-1 and TRBJ1-5; the D gene is possibly TRBD1 (6 bases). Germline V gives CDR1 MNHNS, CDR2 SASEGT. The V end lost 5 bases, the J end lost 5 bases, and 10 bases lay between the germline ends. CDR3 length: 13 residues. CDR3: CASSMGGHQPQHF. The CDR3 coding sequence is TGTGCCAGCAGTATGGGGGGGCATCAGCCCCAGCATTTT.

This clonotype was seen a few times. The genes are TRBV20-1 and TRBJ1-1; no firm D call. This CDR3 has 15 amino acids. Deletions cut 0 bases from V and 4 bases from J, with 15 bases between. CDR1 is DFQATT and CDR2 is SNEGSKA in the germline V gene (reference sequence). In nucleotides, the CDR3 is TGCAGTGCTAGAGATTCCGGGTGGAGGCTCACTGAAGCTTTCTTT. As protein: CSARDSGWRLTEAFF.

The V call is TRBV4-2, the J call TRBJ2-7, with 7 bases that match TRBD2. Germline V gene sequence: CDR1 LGHNA, CDR2 YNFKEQ. The CDR3 spans 18 residues. J was trimmed by 2 bases and V by 0 bases; bases with no gene match: 13. This CDR3 reads CASSQEGFSGGQAYEQYF. In nucleotides, the CDR3 is TGTGCCAGCAGCCAAGAAGGTTTTTCGGGAGGCCAAGCCTACGAGCAGTACTTC.

At least ten counts were recorded for this clonotype. V is TRBV29-1 and J is TRBJ2-5; 10 bases align to TRBD2. Germline-derived CDR1 and CDR2 are SQVTM and ANQGSEA. The junction had 6 bases not matched to a gene; V was cut back by 6 bases and J by 5 bases. The CDR3 spans 13 residues. The CDR3 is CSVSSGGAETQYF. DNA of the CDR3: TGCAGCGTATCTAGCGGGGGAGCCGAGACCCAGTACTTC.

This clonotype was found many times. The J gene is TRBJ2-1, the V gene TRBV28; 8 nucleotides match TRBD2. This CDR3 has 16 residues. After removal of 5 bases from V and 2 bases from J, the junction contained 8 bases not matched to a gene. The germline gives CDR1 MDHEN, CDR2 SYDVKM. The CDR3: CASSPGGGRPYNEQFF. In DNA, the CDR3 is TGTGCCAGCAGTCCGGGGGGCGGGAGGCCCTACAATGAGCAGTTCTTC.

This clonotype has only a few counts. The rearrangement joins TRBV6-5 to TRBJ2-4; D is possibly TRBD2 (6 bases). CDR1 MNHEY and CDR2 SVGAGI come from the germline V gene. The germline V and J ends were trimmed by 0 bases and 3 bases, with 12 bases remaining between them. There are 16 residues in the CDR3. CDR3 in amino acids: CASSYSLGGDKNIQYF. For the CDR3, the DNA is TGTGCCAGCAGTTACTCGCTGGGAGGCGACAAAAACATTCAGTACTTC.

This clonotype showed up just a few times. The gene calls are TRBV7-2 and TRBJ2-1, with 13 bases identical to TRBD2. The CDR3 sequence is 16 residues long. V shed 5 bases and J 4 bases; nucleotides not matched to a gene: 5. Germline CDR1 reads SGHTA; CDR2 reads FQGNSA. The DNA for the CDR3 is TGTGCCAGCAGCCACCCGGGACTAGCGGGATACAATGAGCAGTTCTTC. It translates to CASSHPGLAGYNEQFF.

J is TRBJ2-7 and V is TRBV20-1; D not certain. The CDR3 is 14 residues long. The germline V gene encodes CDR1 DFQATT and CDR2 SNEGSKA (reference sequence). V lost 1 base, J lost 0 bases, and 10 bases lay in between. For the CDR3, the DNA is TGCAGTGCTAGAGTGGCGAGGAGCTCCTACGAGCAGTACGTC. It specifies CSARVARSSYEQYV.

The chain joins TRBV15 to TRBJ2-6; weak D call: TRBD2 (7 bases). The V end was cut by 1 base, the J end by 1 base, with 14 bases between. CDR1 is LNHNV and CDR2 is YYDKDF in the germline V gene (reference sequence). The CDR3 spans 18 residues. The CDR3, as DNA: TGTGCCACCAGCAGAGGGGGGGGGCCCAAATCTGGGGCCAACGTCCTGACTTTC. This gives the protein CATSRGGGPKSGANVLTF. Full variable domain (remainder filled in from reference TRBV15 and TRBJ2-6): DAMVIQNPRYQVTQFGKPVTLSCSQTLNHNVMYWYQQKSSQAPKLLFHYYDKDFNNEADTPDNFQSRRPNTSFCFLDIRSPGLGDTAMYLCATSRGGGPKSGANVLTFGAGSRLTVL.

The J gene is TRBJ2-5, the V gene TRBV20-1; D assignment may be TRBD1 or TRBD2 (5 bases each). The CDR3 runs 14 residues. V dropped 3 bases and J dropped 1 base, with 12 bases sitting between them. Germline CDR1 reads DFQATT; CDR2 reads SNEGSKA (reference sequence). The CDR3 coding sequence is TGCAGTGCTAGTCCTGGGGGAACCCAAGAGACCCAGTACTTC. Translation: CSASPGGTQETQYF.

This clonotype was counted only a few times. The rearrangement joins TRBV28 to TRBJ2-5; 7 bases line up with TRBD1. The ends lost 4 bases at V and 5 bases at J; junction bases unmatched: 19. The CDR3 is 18 amino acids. Germline loops: CDR1 MDHEN, CDR2 SYDVKM. This CDR3 is CASSSFYLDRTRRETQYF. DNA for the CDR3: TGTGCCAGCAGTTCCTTTTACCTGGACAGGACCAGGAGGGAGACCCAGTACTTC.